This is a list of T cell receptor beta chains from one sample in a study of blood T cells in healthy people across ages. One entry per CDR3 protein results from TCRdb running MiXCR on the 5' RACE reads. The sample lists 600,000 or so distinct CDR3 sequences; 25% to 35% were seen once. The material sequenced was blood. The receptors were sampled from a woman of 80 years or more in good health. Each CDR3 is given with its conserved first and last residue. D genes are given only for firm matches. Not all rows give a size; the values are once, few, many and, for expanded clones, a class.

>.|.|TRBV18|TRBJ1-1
CASSPSQGQLEAFF
TGTGCCAGCTCACCATCCCAGGGGCAGCTAGAAGCTTTCTTT
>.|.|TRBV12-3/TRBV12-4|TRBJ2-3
CASSGIRTYLGADMQYF
TGTGCCAGCAGCGGAATCAGGACCTACCTGGGCGCAGATATGCAGTATTTT
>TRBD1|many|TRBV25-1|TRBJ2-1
CASSDQDRFYNEQFF
TGTGCCAGCAGTGATCAGGACAGGTTCTACAATGAGCAGTTCTTC
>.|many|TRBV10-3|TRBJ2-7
CAISAGPSYEQYF
TGTGCCATCAGTGCAGGGCCTTCCTACGAGCAGTACTTC
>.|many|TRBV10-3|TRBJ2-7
CAISESGTSYEQYF
TGTGCCATCAGTGAGTCCGGGACAAGCTACGAGCAGTACTTC
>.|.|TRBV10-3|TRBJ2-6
CVISESRGYGANVLTF
TGCGTCATCAGTGAGTCGAGAGGGTATGGGGCCAACGTCCTGACTTTC
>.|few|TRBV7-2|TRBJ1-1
CASSQDGYTEAFF
TGTGCCAGCAGCCAAGACGGATACACTGAAGCTTTCTTT
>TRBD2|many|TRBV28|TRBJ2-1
CASSLSGLAVYNEQFF
TGTGCCAGCAGTTTATCCGGACTAGCGGTGTACAATGAGCAGTTCTTC
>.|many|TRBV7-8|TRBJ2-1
CASSSPKVGGSYNEQFF
TGTGCCAGCAGCTCACCTAAAGTTGGCGGCTCCTACAATGAGCAGTTCTTC
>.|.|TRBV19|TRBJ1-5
CASSIDRGPGVGGQPQHF
TGTGCCAGTAGTATAGATCGGGGGCCAGGCGTCGGGGGTCAGCCCCAGCATTTT
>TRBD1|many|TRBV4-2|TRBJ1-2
CASSQDFGQGDGYTF
TGTGCCAGCAGCCAAGATTTCGGACAGGGCGATGGCTACACCTTC
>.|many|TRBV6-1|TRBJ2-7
CASSAPTGSPYEQYF
TGTGCCAGCAGTGCCCCGACAGGCAGTCCCTACGAGCAGTACTTC
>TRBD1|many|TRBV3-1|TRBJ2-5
CASSQASGTGEQETQYF
TGTGCCAGCAGCCAAGCCTCCGGGACAGGGGAACAAGAGACCCAGTACTTC
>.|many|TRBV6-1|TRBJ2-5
CASISSARGETQYF
TGTGCCAGCATCTCATCAGCAAGAGGGGAGACCCAGTACTTC
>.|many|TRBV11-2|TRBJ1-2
CASSPGPANYGYTF
TGTGCCAGCAGCCCGGGACCCGCTAACTATGGCTACACCTTC
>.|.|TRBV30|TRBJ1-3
CAWTPRGGVSGNTIYF
TGTGCCTGGACCCCGAGAGGGGGTGTCTCTGGAAACACCATATATTTT
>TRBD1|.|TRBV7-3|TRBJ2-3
CASSETGTGADTQYF
TGTGCCAGCAGCGAGACTGGGACAGGGGCAGATACGCAGTATTTT